The next 8 T cell receptor beta chains were all read from a single sample in a study of OX40 agonist ivuxolimab in advanced cancers. Libraries were prepared by immunoSEQ multiplex PCR; TCRdb keeps only in-frame clonotypes and omits some of them. The sample includes roughly 90,000 clones, approximately 94% of them seen just once. Source: CD4+ or CD8+ T cells sorted from blood, taken in a trial of the OX40 agonist ivuxolimab. The receptor source for this set is an adult with an advanced solid tumor such as melanoma, head and neck, liver or kidney cancer.

J is TRBJ2-1 and V is TRBV19, with TRBD1 as a possible D gene (7 bases). Deletions cut 3 bases from V and 10 bases from J, with 13 bases between. Germline-derived CDR1 and CDR2 are LNHDA and SQIVND (reference sequence). CDR3 length: 13 residues. As DNA, the CDR3 is TGTGCCAGTAGTATTATCAGGGGGGACGAGCAGTTCTTC. It translates to CASSIIRGDEQFF.

The chain combines TRBV5-1 with TRBJ2-2; TRBD1 aligns across 9 bases. Trimming cost V 5 bases and J 6 bases; bases outside gene matches: 5. This CDR3 is 14 amino acids long. Germline V gives CDR1 SGHRS, CDR2 YFSETQ. The DNA of the CDR3 is TGCGCCAGCAGTGGGACAGGGCTTCCCGGGGAGCTGTTTTTT. Residues: CASSGTGLPGELFF. Full variable domain (missing parts from reference TRBV5-1 and TRBJ2-2): KAGVTQTPRYLIKTRGQQVTLSCSPISGHRSVSWYQQTPGQGLQFLFEYFSETQRNKGNFPGRFSGRQFSNSRSEMNVSTLELGDSALYLCASSGTGLPGELFFGEGSRLTVL.

The J gene is TRBJ2-5, the V gene TRBV27, with 7 nucleotides matching TRBD1. The CDR3 totals 15 residues. Germline V gene sequence: CDR1 MNHEY, CDR2 SMNVEV (reference sequence). Trimming removed 5 bases from V and 5 bases from J; junction bases left unmatched: 11. CDR3 DNA sequence: TGTGCCAGCAGTGCCAGCACAGGGGCACAGGAGACCCAGTACTTC. Translation gives CASSASTGAQETQYF.

The chain uses TRBV6-5 and TRBJ1-1; D gene ambiguous. The CDR3 runs 16 residues. Germline V gives CDR1 MNHEY, CDR2 SVGAGI. V lost 0 bases to trimming and J lost 4 bases, with 15 bases between them. The CDR3 reads CASSYSRRTGGTEAFF. CDR3 sequence (DNA): TGTGCCAGCAGTTACTCCCGGAGAACGGGAGGCACTGAAGCTTTCTTT.

This rearrangement joins TRBV29-1 to TRBJ2-7; D remains ambiguous. The germline CDR1 and CDR2 sequences are SQVTM and ANQGSEA. The CDR3 loop spans 11 amino acids. Between the trimmed V and J ends, which lost 3 bases and 3 bases, there was a span of 6 bases. The CDR3 reads CSVDSNYEQYF. As DNA, the CDR3 is TGCAGCGTTGACAGCAACTACGAGCAGTACTTC.

V usage is TRBV5-8 and J usage is TRBJ2-3; D gene uncertain. Germline assignment: CDR1 SGHTS and CDR2 YDEGEE. This CDR3 has 10 amino acids. Trimming pared 9 bases from V and 2 bases from J, leaving 4 bases between. The CDR3, as DNA: TGTGCCACAATCACAGATACGCAGTATTTT. Translating gives CATITDTQYF.

This clone has just a few counts. The gene calls are TRBV9 and TRBJ1-2; 7 bases are shared with TRBD1. V lost 1 base and J lost 6; bases outside the gene matches: 0. Germline values: CDR1 SGDLS, CDR2 YYNGEE. CDR3 length: 12 residues. This CDR3 reads CASSVQGDGYTF. The CDR3 coding sequence is TGTGCCAGCAGCGTACAGGGGGATGGCTACACCTTC.

The rearrangement links TRBV12-5 to TRBJ2-5, with 7 bases identical to TRBD2. V trimming: 6 bases; J trimming: 5 bases; junction bases outside the gene matches: 6. CDR3 length: 13 amino acids. The germline CDR1 and CDR2 sequences are LGHNT and FRNRAP. CDR3: CASGALGGETQYF. In nucleotides, the CDR3 is TGTGCTAGTGGCGCCTTGGGGGGGGAGACCCAGTACTTC.